The source of this TCR beta chain is a study of blood T cell repertoires in COVID-19. Across the study: PBMCs, B-cell-depleted T cells, or T cells provided the cDNA or gDNA that made up the material.

Germline V gene sequence: CDR1 SNHLY, CDR2 FYNNEI. This CDR3 has 19 residues. Germline trimming cut 5 bases from V and 3 bases from J; bases unmatched to any gene: 18. In the study's own analysis: For nucleated cells, counts were estimated from reference gene primer amplification. Method: immunoSEQ multiplex PCR; TCRdb's copy keeps in-frame clones and lacks some. That table gives V, J and clone size, and the DNA gave D and trimming. Of approximately 220,000 clones in the sample, approximately 86% were seen once. Sequenced input: peripheral blood. The clonotype was recovered from a man in his sixties with acute or convalescent COVID-19. The chain uses TRBV2 and TRBJ1-4; 7 positions agree with TRBD1. The CDR3 is CASSSLGRQGIEANEKLFF. The CDR3 DNA sequence: TGTGCCAGCAGTTCATTAGGCCGACAGGGAATAGAGGCTAATGAAAAACTGTTTTTT.